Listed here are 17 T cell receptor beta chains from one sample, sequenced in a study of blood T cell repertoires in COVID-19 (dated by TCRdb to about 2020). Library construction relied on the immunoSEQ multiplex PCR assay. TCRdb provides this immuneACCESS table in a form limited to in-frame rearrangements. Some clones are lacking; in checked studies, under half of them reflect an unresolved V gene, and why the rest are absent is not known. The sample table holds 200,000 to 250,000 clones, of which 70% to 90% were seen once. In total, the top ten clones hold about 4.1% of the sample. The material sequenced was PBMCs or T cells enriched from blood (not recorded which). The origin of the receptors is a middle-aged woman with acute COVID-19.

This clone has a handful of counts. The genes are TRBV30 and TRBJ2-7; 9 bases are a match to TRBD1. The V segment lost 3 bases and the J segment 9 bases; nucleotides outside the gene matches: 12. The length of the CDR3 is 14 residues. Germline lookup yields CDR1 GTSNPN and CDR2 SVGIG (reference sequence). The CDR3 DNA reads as TGTGCCTGGAGCATGGACAGGGGCCTATCGGGGCAGTACTTC. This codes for CAWSMDRGLSGQYF.

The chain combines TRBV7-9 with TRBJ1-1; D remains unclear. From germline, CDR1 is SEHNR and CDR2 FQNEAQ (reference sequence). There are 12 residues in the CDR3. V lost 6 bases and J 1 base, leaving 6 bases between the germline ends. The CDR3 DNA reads TGTGCCAGCAGTTCACAGAACACTGAAGCTTTCTTT. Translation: CASSSQNTEAFF.

The CDR3 loop is CASSRGGTNEKLFF. The CDR3 DNA reads TGTGCCAGCAGTAGGGGGGGAACTAATGAAAAACTGTTTTTT. The rearrangement links TRBV7-2 to TRBJ1-4; possibly TRBD1 for D (6 bases). Trimming took off 6 bases at V and 1 base at J, with 9 bases between the two ends. Germline V CDR1 and CDR2: SGHTA, FQGNSA. The CDR3 runs to 14 residues.

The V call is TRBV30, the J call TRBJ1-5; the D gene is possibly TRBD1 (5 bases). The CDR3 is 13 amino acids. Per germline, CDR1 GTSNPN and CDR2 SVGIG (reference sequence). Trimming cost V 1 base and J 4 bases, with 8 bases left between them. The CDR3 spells CAWSDQGNQPQHF. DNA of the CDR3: TGTGCCTGGAGTGATCAGGGAAATCAGCCCCAGCATTTT.

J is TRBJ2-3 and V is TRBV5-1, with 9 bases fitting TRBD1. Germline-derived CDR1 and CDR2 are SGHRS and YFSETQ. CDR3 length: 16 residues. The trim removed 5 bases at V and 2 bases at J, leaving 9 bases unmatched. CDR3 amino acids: CASRNRGQGTTDTQYF. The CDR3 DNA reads TGCGCCAGCAGAAATAGAGGACAGGGGACCACAGATACGCAGTATTTT.

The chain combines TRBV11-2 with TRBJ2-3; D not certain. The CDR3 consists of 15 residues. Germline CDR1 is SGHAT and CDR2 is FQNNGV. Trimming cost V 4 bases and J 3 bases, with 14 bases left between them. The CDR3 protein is CASSSRPSVTDTQYF. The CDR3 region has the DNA TGTGCCAGCAGCTCCCGTCCCAGCGTGACAGATACGCAGTATTTT.

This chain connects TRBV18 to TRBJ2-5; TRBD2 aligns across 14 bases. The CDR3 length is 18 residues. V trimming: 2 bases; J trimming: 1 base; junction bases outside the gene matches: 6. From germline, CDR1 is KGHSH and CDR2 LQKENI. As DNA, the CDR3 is TGTGCCAGCTCACCAATGCCGGGACTAGCGGGAGCCCAAGAGACCCAGTACTTC. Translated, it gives CASSPMPGLAGAQETQYF.

CDR3 bases: TGTGCCAGCATGACAGGGCCTGAGGAAGCTTTCTTT. Translation: CASMTGPEEAFF. The chain uses TRBV18 and TRBJ1-1; 7 bases are shared with TRBD1. Germline-derived CDR1 and CDR2 are KGHSH and LQKENI. This CDR3 region has 12 residues. V dropped 8 bases and J dropped 8; count of bases not matched to a gene: 8. Variable domain in full (rest from reference TRBV18 and TRBJ1-1): NAGVMQNPRHLVRRRGQEARLRCSPMKGHSHVYWYRQLPEEGLKFMVYLQKENIIDESGMPKERFSAEFPKEGPSILRIQQVVRGDSAAYFCASMTGPEEAFFGQGTRLTVV.

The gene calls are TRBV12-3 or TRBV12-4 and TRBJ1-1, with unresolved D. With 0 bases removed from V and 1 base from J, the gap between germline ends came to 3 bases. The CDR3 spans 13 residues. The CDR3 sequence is CASSLAQNTEAFF. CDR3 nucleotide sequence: TGTGCCAGCAGTTTAGCCCAGAACACTGAAGCTTTCTTT.

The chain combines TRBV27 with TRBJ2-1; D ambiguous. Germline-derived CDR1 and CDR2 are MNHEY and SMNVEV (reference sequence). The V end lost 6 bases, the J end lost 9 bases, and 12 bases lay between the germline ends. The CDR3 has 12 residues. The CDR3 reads CASSLGAGEQFF. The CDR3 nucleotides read TGTGCCAGCAGCCTAGGTGCCGGTGAGCAGTTCTTC.

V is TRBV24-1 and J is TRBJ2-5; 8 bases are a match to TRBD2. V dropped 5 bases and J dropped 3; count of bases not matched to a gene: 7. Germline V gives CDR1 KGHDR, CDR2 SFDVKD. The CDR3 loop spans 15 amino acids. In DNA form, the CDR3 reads TGTGCCACCAGTGTCGGGGGGGCAGGGGAAGAGACCCAGTACTTC. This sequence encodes CATSVGGAGEETQYF.

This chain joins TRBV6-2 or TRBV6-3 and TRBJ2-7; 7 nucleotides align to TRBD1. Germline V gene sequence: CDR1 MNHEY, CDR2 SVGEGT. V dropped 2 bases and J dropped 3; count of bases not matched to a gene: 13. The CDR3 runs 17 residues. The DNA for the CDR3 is TGTGCCAGCAGTTACCCGTTGGGAGACAGGGATTTCTACGAGCAGTACTTC. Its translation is CASSYPLGDRDFYEQYF.

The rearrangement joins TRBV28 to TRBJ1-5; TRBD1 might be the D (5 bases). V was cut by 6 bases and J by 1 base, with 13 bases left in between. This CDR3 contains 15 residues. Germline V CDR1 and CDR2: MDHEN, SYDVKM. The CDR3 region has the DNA TGTGCCAGCAGACCCACTCGGGGGAGCAATCAGCCCCAGCATTTT. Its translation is CASRPTRGSNQPQHF.

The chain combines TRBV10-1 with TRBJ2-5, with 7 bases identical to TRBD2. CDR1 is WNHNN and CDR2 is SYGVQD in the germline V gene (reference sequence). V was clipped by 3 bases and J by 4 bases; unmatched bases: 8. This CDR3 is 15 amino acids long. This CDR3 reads CASSDETGGRETQYF. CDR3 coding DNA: TGCGCCAGCAGTGATGAGACGGGAGGTCGAGAGACCCAGTACTTC.

CDR3 sequence reads: CASSSLGGEAFF. The CDR3 DNA follows: TGTGCCAGCAGTTCACTCGGGGGTGAAGCTTTCTTT. The chain employs TRBV12-3 or TRBV12-4 and TRBJ1-1; D is perhaps TRBD1 (5 bases). The CDR3 contains 12 residues. V gave up 4 bases and J gave up 7 bases, with 10 bases separating them.

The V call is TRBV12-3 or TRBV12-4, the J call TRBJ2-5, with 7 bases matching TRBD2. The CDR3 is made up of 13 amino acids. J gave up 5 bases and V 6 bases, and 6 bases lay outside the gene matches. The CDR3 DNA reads TGTGCCAGCAGAACCGGGACTACTGAGACCCAGTACTTC. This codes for CASRTGTTETQYF.

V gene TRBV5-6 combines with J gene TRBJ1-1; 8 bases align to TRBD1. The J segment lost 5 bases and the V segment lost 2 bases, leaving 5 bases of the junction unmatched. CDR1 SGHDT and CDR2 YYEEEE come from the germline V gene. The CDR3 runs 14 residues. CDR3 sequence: CASSFGQGDTEAFF. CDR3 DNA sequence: TGTGCCAGCAGCTTTGGACAGGGTGATACTGAAGCTTTCTTT.